This T cell receptor (beta chain) was recovered during a study of blood T cell repertoires in COVID-19. Study summary: Samples of COVID-19 (acute and convalescent) were obtained from the United States, Italy and Spain. In each case, the material was cDNA or gDNA derived from T cells, B-cell-depleted T cells, or PBMCs.

In the original workflow: For nucleated cells, counts were estimated from reference gene primer amplification. This table comes from immunoSEQ multiplex PCR, and its TCRdb copy is limited to in-frame clones, with some not included. That table gives V, J and clone size, and the DNA gave D and trimming. The top ten clones hold 4% to 5.5% of a sample with roughly 230,000 clones, approximately 83% of them seen once. CDR3 length: 18 residues. Germline CDR1 reads SGHTA; CDR2 reads FQGNSA. The V gene lost 7 bases and the J gene lost 0 bases, with 22 bases spanning the gap. This clone turned up a few times. The receptor was isolated from a man over 45 with active or convalescent COVID-19. The chain is built from TRBV7-2 and TRBJ1-5; D remains unclear. The sequencing input was peripheral blood. The CDR3 nucleotides are TGTGCCAGCATCCAACTCCGAGGGCAGGCGCATAGCAATCAGCCCCAGCATTTT. It encodes CASIQLRGQAHSNQPQHF.